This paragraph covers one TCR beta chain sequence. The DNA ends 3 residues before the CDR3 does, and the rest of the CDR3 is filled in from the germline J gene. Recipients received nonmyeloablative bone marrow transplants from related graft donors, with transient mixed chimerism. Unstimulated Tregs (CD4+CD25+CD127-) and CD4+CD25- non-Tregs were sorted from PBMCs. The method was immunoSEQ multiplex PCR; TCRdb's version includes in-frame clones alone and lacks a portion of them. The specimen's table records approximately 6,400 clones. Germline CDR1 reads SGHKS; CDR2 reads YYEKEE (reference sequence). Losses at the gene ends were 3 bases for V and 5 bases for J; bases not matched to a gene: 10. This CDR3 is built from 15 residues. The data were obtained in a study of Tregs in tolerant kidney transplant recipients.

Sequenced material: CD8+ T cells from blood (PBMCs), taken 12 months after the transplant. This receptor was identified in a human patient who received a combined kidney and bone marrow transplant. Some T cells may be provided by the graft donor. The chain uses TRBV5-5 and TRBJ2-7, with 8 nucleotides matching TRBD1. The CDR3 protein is CASSWREQGAHEQYF. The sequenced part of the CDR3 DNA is TGTGCCAGCAGCTGGAGGGAGCAGGGGGCCCACGAG.